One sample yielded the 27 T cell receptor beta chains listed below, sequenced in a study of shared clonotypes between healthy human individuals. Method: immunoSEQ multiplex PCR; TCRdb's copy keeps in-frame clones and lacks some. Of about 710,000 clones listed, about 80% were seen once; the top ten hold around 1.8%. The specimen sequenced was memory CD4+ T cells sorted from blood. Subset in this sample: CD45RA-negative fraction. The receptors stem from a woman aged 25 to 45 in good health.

The CDR3 reads CSVDGTARDTEAFF. DNA for the CDR3: TGCAGCGTGGATGGGACAGCGAGGGACACTGAAGCTTTCTTT. This rearrangement joins TRBV29-1 to TRBJ1-1; 7 nucleotides align to TRBD1. The CDR3 runs 14 residues. V gave up 6 bases and J gave up 3 bases; unmatched junction bases: 10. CDR1 and CDR2 (germline): SQVTM, ANQGSEA.

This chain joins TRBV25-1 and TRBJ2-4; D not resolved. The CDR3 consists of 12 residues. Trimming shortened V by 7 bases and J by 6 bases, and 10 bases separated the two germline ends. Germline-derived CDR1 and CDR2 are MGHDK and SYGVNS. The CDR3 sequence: CASTARRNIQYF. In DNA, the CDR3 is TGTGCCAGCACAGCCAGGAGAAACATTCAGTACTTC.

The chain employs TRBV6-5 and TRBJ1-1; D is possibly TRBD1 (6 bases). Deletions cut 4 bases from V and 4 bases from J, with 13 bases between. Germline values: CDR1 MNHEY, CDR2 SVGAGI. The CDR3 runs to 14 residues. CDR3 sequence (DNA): TGTGCCAGCAGTTCAAACAGGGCCACCACTGAAGCTTTCTTT. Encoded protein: CASSSNRATTEAFF.

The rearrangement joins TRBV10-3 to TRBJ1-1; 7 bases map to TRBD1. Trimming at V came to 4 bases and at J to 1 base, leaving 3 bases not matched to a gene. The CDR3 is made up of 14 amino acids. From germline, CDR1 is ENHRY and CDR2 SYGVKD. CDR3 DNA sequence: TGTGCCATCAGTGTGACAGGGACGAACACTGAAGCTTTCTTT. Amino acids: CAISVTGTNTEAFF.

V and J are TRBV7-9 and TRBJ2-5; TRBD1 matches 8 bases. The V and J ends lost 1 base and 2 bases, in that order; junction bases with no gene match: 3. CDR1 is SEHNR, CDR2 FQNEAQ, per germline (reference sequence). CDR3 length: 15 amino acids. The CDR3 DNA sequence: TGTGCCAGCAGCTTAGGCAGGGGGCTGCAAGAGACCCAGTACTTC. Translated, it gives CASSLGRGLQETQYF.

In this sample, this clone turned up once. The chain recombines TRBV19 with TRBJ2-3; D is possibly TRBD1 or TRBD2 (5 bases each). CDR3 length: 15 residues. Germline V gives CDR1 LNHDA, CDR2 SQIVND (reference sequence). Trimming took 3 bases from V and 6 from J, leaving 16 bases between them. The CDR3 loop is CASSMIGTTSDTQYF. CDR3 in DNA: TGTGCCAGTAGTATGATAGGGACCACCTCGGATACGCAGTATTTT.

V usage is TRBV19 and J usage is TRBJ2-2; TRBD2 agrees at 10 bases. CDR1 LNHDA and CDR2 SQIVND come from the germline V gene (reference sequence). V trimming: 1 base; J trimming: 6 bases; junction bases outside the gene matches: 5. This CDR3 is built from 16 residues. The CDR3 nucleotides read TGTGCCAGTAGTATAGCGGCAGCGGGAGGGCCCGGGGAGCTGTTTTTT. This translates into CASSIAAAGGPGELFF.

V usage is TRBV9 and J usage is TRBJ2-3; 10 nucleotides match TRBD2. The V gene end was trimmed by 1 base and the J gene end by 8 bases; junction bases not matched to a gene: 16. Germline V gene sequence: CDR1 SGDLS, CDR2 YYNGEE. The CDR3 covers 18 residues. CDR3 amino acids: CASSVTMGLAGDGSTQYF. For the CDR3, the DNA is TGTGCCAGCAGCGTAACGATGGGGCTAGCGGGAGATGGTAGTACGCAGTATTTT.

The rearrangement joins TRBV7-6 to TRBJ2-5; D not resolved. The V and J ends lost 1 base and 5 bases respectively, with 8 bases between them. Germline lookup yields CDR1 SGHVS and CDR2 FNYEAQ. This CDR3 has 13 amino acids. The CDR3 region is CASSLGVWETQYF. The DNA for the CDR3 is TGTGCCAGCAGCTTAGGGGTTTGGGAGACCCAGTACTTC.

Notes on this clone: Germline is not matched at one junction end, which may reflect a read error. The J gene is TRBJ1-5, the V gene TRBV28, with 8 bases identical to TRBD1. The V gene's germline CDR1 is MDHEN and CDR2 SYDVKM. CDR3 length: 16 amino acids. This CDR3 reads CASGLNRGIGNQPQHF. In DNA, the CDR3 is TGTGCCAGCGGTTTAAACAGGGGGATCGGAAATCAGCCCCAGCATTTT.

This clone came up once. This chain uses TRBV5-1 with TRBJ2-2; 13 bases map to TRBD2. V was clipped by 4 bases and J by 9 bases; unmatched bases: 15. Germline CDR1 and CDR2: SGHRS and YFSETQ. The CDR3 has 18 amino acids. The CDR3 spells CASSRRNGLAGDFRELFF. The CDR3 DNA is TGCGCCAGCAGCCGCAGGAATGGACTAGCGGGAGACTTCCGGGAGCTGTTTTTT.

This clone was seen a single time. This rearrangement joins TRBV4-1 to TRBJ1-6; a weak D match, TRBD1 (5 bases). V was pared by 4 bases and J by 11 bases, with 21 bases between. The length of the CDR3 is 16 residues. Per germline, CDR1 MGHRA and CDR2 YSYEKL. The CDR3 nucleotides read TGCGCCAGCAGCCTCCGGGCTGGGGCAAGTAGGCCACCCCTCCACTTT. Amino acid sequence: CASSLRAGASRPPLHF.

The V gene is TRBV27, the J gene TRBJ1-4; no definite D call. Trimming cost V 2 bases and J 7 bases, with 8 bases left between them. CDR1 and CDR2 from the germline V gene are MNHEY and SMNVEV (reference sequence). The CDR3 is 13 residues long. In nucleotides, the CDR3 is TGTGCCAGCAGTTTACTATATGGTGAAAAACTGTTTTTT. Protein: CASSLLYGEKLFF.

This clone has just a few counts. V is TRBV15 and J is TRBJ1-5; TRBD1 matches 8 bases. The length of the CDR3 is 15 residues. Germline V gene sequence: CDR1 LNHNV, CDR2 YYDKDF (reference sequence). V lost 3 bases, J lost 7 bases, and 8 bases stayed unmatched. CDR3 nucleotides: TGTGCCACCAGCAGGAGGACAGGGACAGACCAGCCCCAGCATTTT. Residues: CATSRRTGTDQPQHF.

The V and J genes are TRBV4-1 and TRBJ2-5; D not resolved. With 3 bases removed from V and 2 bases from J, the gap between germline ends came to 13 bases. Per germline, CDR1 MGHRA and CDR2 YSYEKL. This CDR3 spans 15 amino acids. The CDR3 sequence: CASSQPGRLQETQYF. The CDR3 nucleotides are TGCGCCAGCAGCCAGCCCGGACGGCTTCAAGAGACCCAGTACTTC.

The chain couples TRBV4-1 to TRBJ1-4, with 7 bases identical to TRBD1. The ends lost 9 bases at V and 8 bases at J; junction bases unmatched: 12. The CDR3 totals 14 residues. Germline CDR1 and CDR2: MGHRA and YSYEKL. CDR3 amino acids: CASSLQGKGEKLFF. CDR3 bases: TGCGCCAGTTCTCTACAGGGGAAAGGGGAAAAACTGTTTTTT.

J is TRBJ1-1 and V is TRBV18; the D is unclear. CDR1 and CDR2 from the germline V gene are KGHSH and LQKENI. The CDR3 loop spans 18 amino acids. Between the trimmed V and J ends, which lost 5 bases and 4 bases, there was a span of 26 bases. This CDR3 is CASSSSTESIAKSTEAFF. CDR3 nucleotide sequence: TGTGCCAGCTCATCCTCGACGGAATCAATTGCAAAATCCACTGAAGCTTTCTTT.

The CDR3 DNA reads TGTGCCAGCAGTTTTCGGGGTTTCTTCAACTATGGCTACACCTTC. Encoded protein: CASSFRGFFNYGYTF. This rearrangement joins TRBV28 to TRBJ1-2, with D uncertain. Germline-derived CDR1 and CDR2 are MDHEN and SYDVKM. The V and J ends lost 3 bases and 2 bases respectively, with 13 bases between them. This CDR3 is built from 15 residues.

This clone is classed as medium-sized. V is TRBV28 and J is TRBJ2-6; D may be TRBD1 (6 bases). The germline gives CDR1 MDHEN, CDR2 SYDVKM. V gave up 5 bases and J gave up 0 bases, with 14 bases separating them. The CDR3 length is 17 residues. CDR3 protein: CASSPLGHDSGANVLTF. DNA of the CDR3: TGTGCCAGCAGTCCACTGGGACACGACTCTGGGGCCAACGTCCTGACTTTC.

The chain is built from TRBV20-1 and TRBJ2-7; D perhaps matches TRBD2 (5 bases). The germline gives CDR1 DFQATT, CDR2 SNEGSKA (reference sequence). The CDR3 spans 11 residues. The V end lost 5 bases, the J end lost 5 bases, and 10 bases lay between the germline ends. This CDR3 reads CSAPGLDEQYF. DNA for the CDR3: TGCAGTGCTCCAGGACTGGACGAGCAGTACTTC.

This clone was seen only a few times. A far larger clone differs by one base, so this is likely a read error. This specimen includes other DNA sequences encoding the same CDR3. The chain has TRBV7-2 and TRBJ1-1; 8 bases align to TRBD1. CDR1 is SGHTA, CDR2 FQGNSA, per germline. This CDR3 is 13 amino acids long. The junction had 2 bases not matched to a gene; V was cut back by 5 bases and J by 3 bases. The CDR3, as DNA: TGTGCCAGCAGCCTACAGGGGGACACTGAAGCTTTCTTT. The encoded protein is CASSLQGDTEAFF.

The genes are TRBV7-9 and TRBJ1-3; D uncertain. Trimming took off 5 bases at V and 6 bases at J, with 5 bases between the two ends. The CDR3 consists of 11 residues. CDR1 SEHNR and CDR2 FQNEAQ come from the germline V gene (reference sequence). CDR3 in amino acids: CASSLENTIYF. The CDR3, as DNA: TGTGCCAGCAGCCTGGAAAACACCATATATTTT.

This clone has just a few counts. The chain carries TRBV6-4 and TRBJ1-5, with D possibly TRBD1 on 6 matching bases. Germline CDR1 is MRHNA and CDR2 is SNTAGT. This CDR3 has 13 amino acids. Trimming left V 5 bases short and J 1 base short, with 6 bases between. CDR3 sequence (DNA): TGTGCCAGCAGTACAGGGAGCAATCAGCCCCAGCATTTT. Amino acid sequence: CASSTGSNQPQHF.

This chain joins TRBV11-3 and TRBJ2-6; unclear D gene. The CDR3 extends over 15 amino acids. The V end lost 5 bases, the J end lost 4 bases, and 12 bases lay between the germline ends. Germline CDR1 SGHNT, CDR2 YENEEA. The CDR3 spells CASSPGLSGANVLTF. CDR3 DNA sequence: TGTGCCAGCAGCCCAGGTTTGTCCGGGGCCAACGTCCTGACTTTC.

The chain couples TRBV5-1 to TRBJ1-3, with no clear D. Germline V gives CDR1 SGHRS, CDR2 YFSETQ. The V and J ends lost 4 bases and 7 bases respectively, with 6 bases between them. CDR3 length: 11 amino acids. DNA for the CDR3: TGCGCCAGCAGCCAGGAGAACACCATATATTTT. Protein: CASSQENTIYF.

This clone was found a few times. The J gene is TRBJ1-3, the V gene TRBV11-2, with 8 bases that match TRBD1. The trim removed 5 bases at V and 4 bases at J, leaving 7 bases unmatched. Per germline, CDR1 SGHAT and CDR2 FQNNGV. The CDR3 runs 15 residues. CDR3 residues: CASSPTGTGGNTIYF. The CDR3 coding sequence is TGTGCCAGCAGCCCTACCGGGACAGGCGGAAACACCATATATTTT.

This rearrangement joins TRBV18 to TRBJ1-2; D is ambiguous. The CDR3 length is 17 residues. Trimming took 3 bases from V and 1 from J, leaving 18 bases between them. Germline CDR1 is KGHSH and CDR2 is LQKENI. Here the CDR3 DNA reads TGTGCCAGCTCACCTTCGCAACAGCGTTACCATAACTATGGCTACACCTTC. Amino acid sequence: CASSPSQQRYHNYGYTF. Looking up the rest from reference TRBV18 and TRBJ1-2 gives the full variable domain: NAGVMQNPRHLVRRRGQEARLRCSPMKGHSHVYWYRQLPEEGLKFMVYLQKENIIDESGMPKERFSAEFPKEGPSILRIQQVVRGDSAAYFCASSPSQQRYHNYGYTFGSGTRLTVV.